Detailed here is one T cell receptor beta chain. Its antigen is as yet unknown. With 0 bases clipped from V and 5 bases from J, the junction kept 5 bases outside the gene matches. The V gene's germline CDR1 is SGHRS and CDR2 YFSETQ. The CDR3 is 15 residues long. The data were produced by immunoSEQ multiplex PCR, yet TCRdb's version contains in-frame clones alone and is incomplete. The sample includes roughly 120,000 clones, approximately 90% seen only once; the top ten take 2% to 2.5%. The data belong to a study of T cell responses to AZD1222 COVID-19 vaccine. Whole-study findings and limits: Clonal diversity may have been underestimated, and the donors were mostly white British, with more females than males. No day 14 peak samples; only post-peak repertoires were characterized. Regions 160-218 and 743-854 held dominance among vaccine-associated CD4 TCRs, which spanned spike. It was only 6 or 7 AZD1222 recipients who were seropositive at baseline.

The sample consisted of peripheral blood, taken on day 0 of AZD1222 vaccination. The sequence derives from an adult in good health. The chain couples TRBV5-1 to TRBJ2-1; 7 bases are shared with TRBD2. The CDR3 region has the DNA TGCGCCAGCAGCTTGGCTTTGCTAGCGGACAATGAGCAGTTCTTC. Encoded protein: CASSLALLADNEQFF. Drawing the rest from reference TRBV5-1 and TRBJ2-1, the complete variable domain is KAGVTQTPRYLIKTRGQQVTLSCSPISGHRSVSWYQQTPGQGLQFLFEYFSETQRNKGNFPGRFSGRQFSNSRSEMNVSTLELGDSALYLCASSLALLADNEQFFGPGTRLTVL.